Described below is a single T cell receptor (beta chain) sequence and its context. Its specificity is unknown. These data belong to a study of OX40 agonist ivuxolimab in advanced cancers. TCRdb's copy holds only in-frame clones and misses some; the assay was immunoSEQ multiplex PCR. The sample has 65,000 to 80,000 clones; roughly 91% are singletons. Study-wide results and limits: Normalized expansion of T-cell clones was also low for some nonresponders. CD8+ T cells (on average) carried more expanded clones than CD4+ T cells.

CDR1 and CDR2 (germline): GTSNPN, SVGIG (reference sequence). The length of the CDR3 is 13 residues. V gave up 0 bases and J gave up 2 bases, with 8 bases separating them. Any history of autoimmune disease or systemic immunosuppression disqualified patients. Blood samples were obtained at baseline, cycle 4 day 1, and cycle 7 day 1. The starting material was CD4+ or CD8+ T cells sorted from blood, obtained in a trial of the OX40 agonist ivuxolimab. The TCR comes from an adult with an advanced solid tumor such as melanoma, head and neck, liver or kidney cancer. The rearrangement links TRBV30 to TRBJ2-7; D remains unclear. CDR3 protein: CAWSVGLAYEQYF. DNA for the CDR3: TGTGCCTGGAGTGTCGGTCTGGCCTACGAGCAGTACTTC.